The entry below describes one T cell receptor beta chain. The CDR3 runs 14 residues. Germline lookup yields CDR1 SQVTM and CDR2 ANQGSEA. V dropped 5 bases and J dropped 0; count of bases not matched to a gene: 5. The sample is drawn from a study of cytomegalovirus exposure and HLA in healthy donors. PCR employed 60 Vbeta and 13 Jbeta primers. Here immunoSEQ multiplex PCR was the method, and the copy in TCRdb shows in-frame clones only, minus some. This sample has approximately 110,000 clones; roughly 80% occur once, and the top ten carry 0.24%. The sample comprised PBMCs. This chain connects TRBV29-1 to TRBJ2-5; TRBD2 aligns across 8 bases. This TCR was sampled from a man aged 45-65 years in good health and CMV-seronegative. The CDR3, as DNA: TGCAGCGTTAACCCAGCGGGAGACCAAGAGACCCAGTACTTC. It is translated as CSVNPAGDQETQYF.